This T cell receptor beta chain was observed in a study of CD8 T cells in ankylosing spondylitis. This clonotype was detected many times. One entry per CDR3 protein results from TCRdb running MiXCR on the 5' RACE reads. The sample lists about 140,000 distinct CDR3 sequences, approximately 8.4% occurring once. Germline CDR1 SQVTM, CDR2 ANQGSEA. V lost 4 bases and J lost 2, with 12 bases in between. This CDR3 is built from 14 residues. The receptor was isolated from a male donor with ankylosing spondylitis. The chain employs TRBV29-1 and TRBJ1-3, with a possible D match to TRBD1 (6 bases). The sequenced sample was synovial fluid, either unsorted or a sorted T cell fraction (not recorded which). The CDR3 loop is CSVGEGEAGNTIYF. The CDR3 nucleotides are TGCAGCGTTGGGGAGGGGGAAGCTGGAAACACCATATATTTT.